Shown below are 4 T cell receptor beta chains from a single sample sequenced in a study of PD-1 blockade in mismatch repair-deficient tumors. Their antigen targets remain unknown. Clones were read by immunoSEQ multiplex PCR, and TCRdb kept only the in-frame ones, dropping some. The sample contains 8,500 to 10,000 clones, approximately 84% of which appear only once. Sample time point: roughly 9-day in vitro stimulation with candidate neoantigen peptide 2. The sample was cells cultured in vitro, taken from a patient treated with pembrolizumab. The origin of the receptors is an adult with mismatch repair-deficient cancer.

The V gene is TRBV5-6, the J gene TRBJ2-1, with D perhaps being TRBD1 or TRBD2 (5 bases each). The germline gives CDR1 SGHDT, CDR2 YYEEEE. The V and J ends lost 4 bases and 3 bases respectively, with 17 bases between them. The CDR3 extends over 16 amino acids. CDR3 residues: CASSRGASSIYNEQFF. The CDR3 nucleotides are TGTGCCAGCAGCCGAGGGGCTAGCTCTATCTACAATGAGCAGTTCTTC. The full variable domain, completed using reference TRBV5-6 and TRBJ2-1, is DAGVTQSPTHLIKTRGQQVTLRCSPKSGHDTVSWYQQALGQGPQFIFQYYEEEERQRGNFPDRFSGHQFPNYSSELNVNALLLGDSALYLCASSRGASSIYNEQFFGPGTRLTVL.

The chain uses TRBV10-3 and TRBJ2-5; unclear D gene. CDR1 ENHRY and CDR2 SYGVKD come from the germline V gene. V was pared by 1 base and J by 2 bases, with 5 bases between. The CDR3 is 13 amino acids. CDR3 DNA sequence: TGTGCCATCAGTGAGTTGGAGCAAGAGACCCAGTACTTC. It is translated as CAISELEQETQYF.

This CDR3 is CASSLGITGGLYNEQFF. For the CDR3, the DNA is TGTGCCAGCAGCTTGGGAATAACGGGAGGGTTATACAATGAGCAGTTCTTC. The chain is built from TRBV5-6 and TRBJ2-1; 8 bases fit TRBD2. Germline CDR1 and CDR2: SGHDT and YYEEEE. Trimming took 0 bases from V and 4 from J; bases not matched to a gene: 9. CDR3 length: 17 residues.

The rearrangement uses TRBV27 and TRBJ1-5; 7 nucleotides align to TRBD1. Trimming took 2 bases from V and 9 from J; bases not matched to a gene: 13. The CDR3 sequence is 16 residues long. Germline V gives CDR1 MNHEY, CDR2 SMNVEV (reference sequence). The CDR3 spells CASSLGGGQDPLPQHF. CDR3 nucleotides: TGTGCCAGCAGTTTAGGGGGCGGACAGGACCCCCTGCCCCAGCATTTT.